One and the same sample provided the 16 T cell receptor beta chains below, sequenced in a study of CD8 T cells in Susac syndrome. The authors reverse transcribed about 0.45 to 1 ug RNA with random hexamers. TCRdb fed the immunoSEQ multiplex PCR reads into MiXCR, producing one record per CDR3 protein. The table includes 180,000 or so distinct CDR3 sequences, roughly 94% detected once. Sequences were obtained from CD4+ T cells from PBMCs. The receptors here all came from a human donor with Susac syndrome.

About this clonotype itself: A read error may produce the germline difference seen at one junction end. The rearrangement joins TRBV29-1 to TRBJ1-4; 12 bases match TRBD1. This CDR3 contains 14 residues. Germline CDR1 and CDR2: SQVTM and ANQGSEA. The CDR3 here is CSAEGGTGGEKLFF. CDR3 sequence (DNA): TGCAGCGCTGAAGGTGGGACAGGGGGCGAAAAACTGTTTTTT.

The chain is built from TRBV5-1 and TRBJ2-1; 10 bases fit TRBD2. The CDR3 contains 18 residues. Germline V gene data show CDR1 as SGHRS and CDR2 as YFSETQ. With 2 bases clipped from V and 2 bases from J, the junction kept 10 bases outside the gene matches. DNA for the CDR3: TGCGCCAGCAGCTTCGGGAGGGGAAGCGGGAGGGCCTACAATGAGCAGTTCTTC. It translates to CASSFGRGSGRAYNEQFF.

This chain connects TRBV20-1 to TRBJ2-7; 9 positions agree with TRBD1. The V gene's germline CDR1 is DFQATT and CDR2 SNEGSKA (reference sequence). CDR3 length: 13 amino acids. The V segment lost 6 bases and the J segment 4 bases; nucleotides outside the gene matches: 7. The CDR3 loop reads CSAAGQGTYEQYF. The CDR3 DNA follows: TGCAGTGCCGCGGGACAGGGAACATACGAGCAGTACTTC.

The chain recombines TRBV10-3 with TRBJ2-5; no clear D gene. Germline V gene data show CDR1 as ENHRY and CDR2 as SYGVKD. V was cut by 0 bases and J by 4 bases, with 9 bases left in between. This CDR3 has 14 residues. CDR3: CAISESGPRETQYF. For the CDR3, the DNA is TGTGCCATCAGTGAGTCCGGCCCTCGAGAGACCCAGTACTTC.

The chain has TRBV20-1 and TRBJ2-7; TRBD1 might be the D (6 bases). V lost 6 bases and J lost 0, with 15 bases in between. The CDR3 extends over 14 amino acids. The germline V gene encodes CDR1 DFQATT and CDR2 SNEGSKA (reference sequence). The CDR3 region has the DNA TGCAGTGCCCTGGGGGTAGGGGGCTCCTACGAGCAGTACTTC. This gives the protein CSALGVGGSYEQYF.

This chain joins TRBV2 and TRBJ2-5; 11 nucleotides match TRBD2. From germline, CDR1 is SNHLY and CDR2 FYNNEI. The CDR3 is 14 amino acids. J was trimmed by 1 base and V by 7 bases; bases with no gene match: 2. The CDR3, as DNA: TGTGCCAGCAAGACTAGCGGGGTCCAAGAGACCCAGTACTTC. Translating it yields CASKTSGVQETQYF.

The chain recombines TRBV30 with TRBJ1-1; TRBD1 might be the D (5 bases). CDR1 is GTSNPN, CDR2 SVGIG, per germline (reference sequence). This CDR3 has 14 residues. Between the trimmed V and J ends, which lost 4 bases and 1 base, there was a span of 13 bases. The CDR3 DNA follows: TGTGCCTGGAACGACAGCTCGGGGAACACTGAAGCTTTCTTT. This encodes CAWNDSSGNTEAFF.

This clonotype was detected only a few times. V usage is TRBV30 and J usage is TRBJ1-5, with D uncertain. Germline-derived CDR1 and CDR2 are GTSNPN and SVGIG (reference sequence). Trimming shortened V by 1 base and J by 3 bases, and 4 bases separated the two germline ends. The CDR3 runs 12 residues. The CDR3 DNA follows: TGTGCCTGGAGTGGTTCCAATCAGCCCCAGCATTTT. Translation: CAWSGSNQPQHF.

The CDR3 sequence: CASSEGGQHRNIQYF. In DNA, the CDR3 is TGTGCCAGCAGTGAGGGGGGGCAGCACAGAAACATTCAGTACTTC. This rearrangement joins TRBV2 to TRBJ2-4; possible D gene TRBD2, 7 bases. Germline-derived CDR1 and CDR2 are SNHLY and FYNNEI. The CDR3 contains 15 residues. The V end was cut by 3 bases, the J end by 6 bases, with 15 bases between.

V and J are TRBV6-5 and TRBJ1-2; no definite D call. Germline CDR1 is MNHEY and CDR2 is SVGAGI. With 3 bases removed from V and 1 base from J, the gap between germline ends came to 12 bases. The CDR3 is made up of 15 amino acids. The CDR3 reads CASSYSGLLNYGYTF. In DNA, the CDR3 is TGTGCCAGCAGTTATAGTGGGTTACTTAACTATGGCTACACCTTC.

CDR3 amino acids: CASFGGLAGSYGDTQYF. The CDR3 nucleotides read TGTGCCAGTTTCGGGGGACTAGCGGGATCTTATGGGGATACGCAGTATTTT. The chain employs TRBV28 and TRBJ2-3, with 13 bases aligning to TRBD2. The CDR3 is 17 residues long. The germline gives CDR1 MDHEN, CDR2 SYDVKM. After removal of 9 bases from V and 6 bases from J, the junction contained 15 bases not matched to a gene.

V usage is TRBV20-1 and J usage is TRBJ2-6, with 8 bases aligning to TRBD2. The trim removed 6 bases at V and 0 bases at J, leaving 7 bases unmatched. This CDR3 spans 16 amino acids. The germline CDR1 and CDR2 sequences are DFQATT and SNEGSKA (reference sequence). CDR3 nucleotide sequence: TGCAGTGCGAGTAGCGGGGAAAGCTCTGGGGCCAACGTCCTGACTTTC. It encodes CSASSGESSGANVLTF.

V gene TRBV20-1 combines with J gene TRBJ1-5; TRBD1 matches 10 bases. CDR3 length: 17 amino acids. CDR1 is DFQATT and CDR2 is SNEGSKA in the germline V gene (reference sequence). With V trimmed by 4 bases and J by 0 bases, 9 bases remained unmatched. The CDR3 DNA reads as TGCAGTGCTAAGAGGACAGGGGGTCGTAGTAGCAATCAGCCCCAGCATTTT. Amino acid sequence: CSAKRTGGRSSNQPQHF.

This clonotype was seen a single time. The rearrangement uses TRBV5-4 and TRBJ2-6; D might be TRBD1 (6 bases). Germline V gene sequence: CDR1 SGHNT, CDR2 YYREEE (reference sequence). This CDR3 is 16 amino acids long. Trimming stripped 4 bases from V and 4 bases from J, with 15 bases between. CDR3 residues: CASSLQGSRGANVLTF. As DNA, the CDR3 is TGTGCCAGCAGCCTACAGGGCTCGAGGGGGGCCAACGTCCTGACTTTC.

The rearrangement joins TRBV6-6 to TRBJ2-1, with D possibly matching TRBD1 (5 bases). CDR3 length: 14 amino acids. The germline V and J ends were trimmed by 5 bases and 5 bases, with 13 bases remaining between them. Per the germline V gene, CDR1 is MNHNY and CDR2 is SVGAGI (reference sequence). The CDR3 region is CASSPQGSHNEQFF. In nucleotides, the CDR3 is TGTGCCAGCAGTCCCCAGGGATCGCACAATGAGCAGTTCTTC.

The gene calls are TRBV2 and TRBJ2-3, with D unresolved. This CDR3 has 17 residues. The germline CDR1 and CDR2 sequences are SNHLY and FYNNEI. V dropped 1 base and J dropped 4 bases, with 18 bases sitting between them. The CDR3 loop is CASSEVFKGRYADTQYF. CDR3 bases: TGTGCCAGCAGTGAAGTTTTCAAGGGTCGTTACGCAGATACGCAGTATTTT. Looking up the rest from reference TRBV2 and TRBJ2-3 gives the full variable domain: EPEVTQTPSHQVTQMGQEVILRCVPISNHLYFYWYRQILGQKVEFLVSFYNNEISEKSEIFDDQFSVERPDGSNFTLKIRSTKLEDSAMYFCASSEVFKGRYADTQYFGPGTRLTVL.